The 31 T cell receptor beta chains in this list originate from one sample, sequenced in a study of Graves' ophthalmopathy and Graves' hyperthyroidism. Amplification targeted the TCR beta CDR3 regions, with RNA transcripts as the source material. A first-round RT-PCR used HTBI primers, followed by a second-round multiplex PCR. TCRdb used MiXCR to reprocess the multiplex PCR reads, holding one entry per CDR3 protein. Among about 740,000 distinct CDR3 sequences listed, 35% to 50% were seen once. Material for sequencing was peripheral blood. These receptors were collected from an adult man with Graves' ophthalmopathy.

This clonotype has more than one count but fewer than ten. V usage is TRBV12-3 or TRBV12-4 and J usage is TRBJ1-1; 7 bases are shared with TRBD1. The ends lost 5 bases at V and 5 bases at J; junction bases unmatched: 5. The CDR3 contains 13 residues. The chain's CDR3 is CASSGDSWTEAFF. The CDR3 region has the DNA TGTGCCAGCAGTGGGGACAGTTGGACTGAAGCTTTCTTT.

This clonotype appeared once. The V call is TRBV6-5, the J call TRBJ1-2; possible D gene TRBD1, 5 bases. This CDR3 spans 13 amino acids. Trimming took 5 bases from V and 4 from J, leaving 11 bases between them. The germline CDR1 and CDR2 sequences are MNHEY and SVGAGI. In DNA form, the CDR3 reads TGTGCCAGCAGTGCGGCAGGGTCCTATGGCTACACCTTC. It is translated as CASSAAGSYGYTF.

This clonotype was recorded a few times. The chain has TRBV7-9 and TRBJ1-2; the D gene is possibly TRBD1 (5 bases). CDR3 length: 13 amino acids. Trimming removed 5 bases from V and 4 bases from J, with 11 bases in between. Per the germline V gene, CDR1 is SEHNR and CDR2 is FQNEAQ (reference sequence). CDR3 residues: CASSGGTGYGYTF. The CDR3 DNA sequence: TGTGCCAGCAGCGGAGGGACCGGCTATGGCTACACCTTC. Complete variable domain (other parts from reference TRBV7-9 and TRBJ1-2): DTGVSQNPRHKITKRGQNVTFRCDPISEHNRLYWYRQTLGQGPEFLTYFQNEAQLEKSRLLSDRFSAERPKGSFSTLEIQRTEQGDSAMYLCASSGGTGYGYTFGSGTRLTVV.

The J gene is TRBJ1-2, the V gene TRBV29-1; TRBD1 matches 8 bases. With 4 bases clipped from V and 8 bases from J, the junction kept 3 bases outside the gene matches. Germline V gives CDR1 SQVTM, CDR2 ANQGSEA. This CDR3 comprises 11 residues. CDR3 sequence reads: CSVGRQGGYTF. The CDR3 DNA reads TGCAGCGTTGGTAGACAGGGGGGCTACACCTTC.

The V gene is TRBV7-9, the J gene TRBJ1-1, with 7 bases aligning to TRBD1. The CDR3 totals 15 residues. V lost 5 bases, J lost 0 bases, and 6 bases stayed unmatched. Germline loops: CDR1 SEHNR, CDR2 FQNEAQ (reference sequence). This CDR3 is CASSATGNLNTEAFF. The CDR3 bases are TGTGCCAGCAGCGCGACAGGGAATCTGAACACTGAAGCTTTCTTT.

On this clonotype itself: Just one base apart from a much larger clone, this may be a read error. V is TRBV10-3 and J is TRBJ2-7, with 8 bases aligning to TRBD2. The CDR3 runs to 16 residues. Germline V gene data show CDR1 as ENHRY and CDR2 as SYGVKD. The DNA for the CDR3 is TGTGCCATCCGTGAGTCTACTAGCGGAACCTCCTACGAGCAGTACTTC. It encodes CAIRESTSGTSYEQYF.

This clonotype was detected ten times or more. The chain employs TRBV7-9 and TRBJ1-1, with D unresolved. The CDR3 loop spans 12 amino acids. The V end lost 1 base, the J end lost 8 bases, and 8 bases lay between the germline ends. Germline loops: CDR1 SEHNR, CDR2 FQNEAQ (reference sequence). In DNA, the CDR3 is TGTGCCAGCAGCTTAGTTTTAGAGGAAGCTTTCTTT. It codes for CASSLVLEEAFF. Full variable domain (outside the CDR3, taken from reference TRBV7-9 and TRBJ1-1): DTGVSQNPRHKITKRGQNVTFRCDPISEHNRLYWYRQTLGQGPEFLTYFQNEAQLEKSRLLSDRFSAERPKGSFSTLEIQRTEQGDSAMYLCASSLVLEEAFFGQGTRLTVV.

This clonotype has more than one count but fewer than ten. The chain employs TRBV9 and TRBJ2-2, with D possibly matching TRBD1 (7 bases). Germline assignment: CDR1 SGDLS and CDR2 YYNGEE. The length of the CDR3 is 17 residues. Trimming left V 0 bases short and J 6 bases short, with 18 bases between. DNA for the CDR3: TGTGCCAGCAGCGTAGCCCCGGGGGCGGGACAGCCCGGGGAGCTGTTTTTT. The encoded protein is CASSVAPGAGQPGELFF.

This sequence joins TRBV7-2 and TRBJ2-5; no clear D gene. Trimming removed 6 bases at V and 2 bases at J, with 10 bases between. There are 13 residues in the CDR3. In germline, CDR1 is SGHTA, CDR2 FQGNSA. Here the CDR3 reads CASRLSIQETQYF. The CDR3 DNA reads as TGTGCCAGCAGACTGTCAATTCAAGAGACCCAGTACTTC.

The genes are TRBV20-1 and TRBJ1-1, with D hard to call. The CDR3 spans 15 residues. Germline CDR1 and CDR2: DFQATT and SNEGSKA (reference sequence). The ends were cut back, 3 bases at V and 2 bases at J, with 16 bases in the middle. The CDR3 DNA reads TGCAGTGCTAGCCCCCCGGGAACAAGCAACACTGAAGCTTTCTTT. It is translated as CSASPPGTSNTEAFF.

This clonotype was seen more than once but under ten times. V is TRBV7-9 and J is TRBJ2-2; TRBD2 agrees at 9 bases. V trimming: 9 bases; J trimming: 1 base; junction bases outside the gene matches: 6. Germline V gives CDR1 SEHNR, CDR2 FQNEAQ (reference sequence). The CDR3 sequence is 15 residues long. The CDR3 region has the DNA TGTGCCAGTGTGACGACTAGCGGGAACACCGGGGAGCTGTTTTTT. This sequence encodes CASVTTSGNTGELFF.

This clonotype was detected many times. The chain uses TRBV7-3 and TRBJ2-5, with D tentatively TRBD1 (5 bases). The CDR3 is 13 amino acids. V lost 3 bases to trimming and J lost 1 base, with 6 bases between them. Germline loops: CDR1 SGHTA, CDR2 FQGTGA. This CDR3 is CASSLTAQETQYF. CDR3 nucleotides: TGTGCCAGCAGCTTGACAGCCCAAGAGACCCAGTACTTC.

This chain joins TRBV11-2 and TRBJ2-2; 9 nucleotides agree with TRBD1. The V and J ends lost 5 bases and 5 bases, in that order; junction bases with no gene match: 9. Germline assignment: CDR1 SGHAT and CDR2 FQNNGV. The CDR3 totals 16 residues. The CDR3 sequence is CASSRDRVGVTGELFF. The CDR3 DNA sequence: TGTGCCAGCAGCCGGGACAGGGTGGGAGTAACCGGGGAGCTGTTTTTT.

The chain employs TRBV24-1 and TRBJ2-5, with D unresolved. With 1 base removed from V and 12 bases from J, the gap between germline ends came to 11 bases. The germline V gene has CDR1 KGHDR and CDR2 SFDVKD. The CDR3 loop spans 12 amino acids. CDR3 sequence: CATSDFSGMKYF. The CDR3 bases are TGTGCCACCAGTGATTTTTCTGGGATGAAGTACTTC.

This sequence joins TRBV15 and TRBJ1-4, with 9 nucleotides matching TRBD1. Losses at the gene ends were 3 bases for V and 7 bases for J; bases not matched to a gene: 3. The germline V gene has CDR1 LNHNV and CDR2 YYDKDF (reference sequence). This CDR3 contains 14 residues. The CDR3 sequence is CATSRLQGAEKLFF. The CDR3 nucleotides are TGTGCCACCAGCAGGTTACAGGGGGCTGAAAAACTGTTTTTT. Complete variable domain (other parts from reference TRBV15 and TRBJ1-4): DAMVIQNPRYQVTQFGKPVTLSCSQTLNHNVMYWYQQKSSQAPKLLFHYYDKDFNNEADTPDNFQSRRPNTSFCFLDIRSPGLGDTAMYLCATSRLQGAEKLFFGSGTQLSVL.

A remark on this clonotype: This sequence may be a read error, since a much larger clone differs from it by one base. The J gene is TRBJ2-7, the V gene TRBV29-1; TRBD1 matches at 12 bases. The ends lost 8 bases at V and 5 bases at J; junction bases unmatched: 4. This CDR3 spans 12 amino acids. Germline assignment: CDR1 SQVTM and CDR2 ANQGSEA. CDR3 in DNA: TGCAGCCAAGGGACAGGGGGCAACGAGCAGTACTTC. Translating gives CSQGTGGNEQYF.

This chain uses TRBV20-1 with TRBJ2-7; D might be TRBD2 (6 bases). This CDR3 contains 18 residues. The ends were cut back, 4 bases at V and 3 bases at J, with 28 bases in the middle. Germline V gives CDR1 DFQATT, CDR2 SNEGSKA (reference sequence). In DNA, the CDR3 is TGCAGTGCTAAGGCCGGGACTGCGTCGTTGCAGCAAAACTACGAGCAGTACTTC. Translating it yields CSAKAGTASLQQNYEQYF.

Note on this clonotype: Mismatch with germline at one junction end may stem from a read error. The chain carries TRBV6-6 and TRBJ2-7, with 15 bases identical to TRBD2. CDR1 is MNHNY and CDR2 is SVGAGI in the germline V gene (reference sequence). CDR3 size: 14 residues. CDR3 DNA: TGTGCCAGCAGCGGGACTAGCGGGAGGATCGAGCAGCACTTC. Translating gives CASSGTSGRIEQHF.

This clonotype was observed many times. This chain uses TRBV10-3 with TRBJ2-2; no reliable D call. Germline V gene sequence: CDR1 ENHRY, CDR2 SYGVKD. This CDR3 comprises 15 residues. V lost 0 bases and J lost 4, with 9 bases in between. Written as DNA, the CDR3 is TGTGCCATCAGTGAGTCTGAAAGGCTCACCGGGGAGCTGTTTTTT. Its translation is CAISESERLTGELFF.

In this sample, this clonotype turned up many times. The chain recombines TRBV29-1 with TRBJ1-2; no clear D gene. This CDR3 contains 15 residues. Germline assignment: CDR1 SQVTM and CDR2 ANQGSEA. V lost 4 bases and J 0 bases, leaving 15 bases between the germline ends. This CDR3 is CSVGWSPGANYGYTF. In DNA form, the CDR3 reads TGCAGCGTTGGTTGGTCCCCCGGGGCTAACTATGGCTACACCTTC.

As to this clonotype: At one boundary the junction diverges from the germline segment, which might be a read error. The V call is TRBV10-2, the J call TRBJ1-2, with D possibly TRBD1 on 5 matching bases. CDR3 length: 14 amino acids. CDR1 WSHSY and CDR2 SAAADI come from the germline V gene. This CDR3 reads CASLGTKGNYGYTF. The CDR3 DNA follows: TGCGCCAGCCTCGGGACTAAGGGTAACTACGGCTACACCTTC.

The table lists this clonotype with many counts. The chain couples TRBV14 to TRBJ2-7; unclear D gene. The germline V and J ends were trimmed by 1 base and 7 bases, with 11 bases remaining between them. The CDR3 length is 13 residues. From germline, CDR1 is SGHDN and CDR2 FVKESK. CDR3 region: CASSQVRAGEQYF. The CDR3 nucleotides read TGTGCCAGCAGCCAAGTTCGGGCCGGAGAGCAGTACTTC.

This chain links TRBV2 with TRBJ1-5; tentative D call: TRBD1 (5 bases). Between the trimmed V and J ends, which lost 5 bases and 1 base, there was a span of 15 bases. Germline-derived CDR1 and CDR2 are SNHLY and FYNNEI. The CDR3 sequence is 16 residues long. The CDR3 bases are TGTGCCAGCAGTTACCACCCCCGACAGAGCAATCAGCCCCAGCATTTT. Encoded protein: CASSYHPRQSNQPQHF. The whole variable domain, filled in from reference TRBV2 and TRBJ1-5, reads EPEVTQTPSHQVTQMGQEVILRCVPISNHLYFYWYRQILGQKVEFLVSFYNNEISEKSEIFDDQFSVERPDGSNFTLKIRSTKLEDSAMYFCASSYHPRQSNQPQHFGDGTRLSIL.

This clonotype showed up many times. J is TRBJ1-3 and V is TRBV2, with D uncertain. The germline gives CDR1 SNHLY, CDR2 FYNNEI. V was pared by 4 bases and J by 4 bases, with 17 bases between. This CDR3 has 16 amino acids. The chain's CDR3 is CASSGNLGTDGNTIYF. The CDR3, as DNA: TGTGCCAGCAGTGGTAATTTGGGAACAGACGGAAACACCATATATTTT.

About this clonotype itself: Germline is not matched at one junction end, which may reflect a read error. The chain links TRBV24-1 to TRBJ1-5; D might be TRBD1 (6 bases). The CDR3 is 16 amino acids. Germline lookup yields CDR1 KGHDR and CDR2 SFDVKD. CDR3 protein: CASSLRGGQGNQPQHF. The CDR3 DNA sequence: TGTGCCAGCAGTTTAAGGGGGGGGCAGGGTAATCAGCCCCAGCATTTT.

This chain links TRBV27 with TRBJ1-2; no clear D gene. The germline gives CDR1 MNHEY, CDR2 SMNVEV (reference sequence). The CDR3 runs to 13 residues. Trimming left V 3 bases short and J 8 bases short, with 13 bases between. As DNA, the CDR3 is TGTGCCAGCAGTTTCTCTCCGTCCTACGGCTACACCTTC. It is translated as CASSFSPSYGYTF.

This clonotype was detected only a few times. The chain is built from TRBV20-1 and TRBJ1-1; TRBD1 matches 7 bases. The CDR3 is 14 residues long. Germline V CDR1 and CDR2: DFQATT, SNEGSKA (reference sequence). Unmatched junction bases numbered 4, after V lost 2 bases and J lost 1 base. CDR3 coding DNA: TGCAGTGCTAGAAAGGGGGCAGGGAACACTGAAGCTTTCTTT. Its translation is CSARKGAGNTEAFF.

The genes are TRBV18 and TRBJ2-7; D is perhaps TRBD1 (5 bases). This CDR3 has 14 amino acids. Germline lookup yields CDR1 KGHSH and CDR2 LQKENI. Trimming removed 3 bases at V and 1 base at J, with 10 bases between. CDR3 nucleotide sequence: TGTGCCAGCTCACCCGAGACAGCGTCCTACGAGCAGTACTTC. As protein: CASSPETASYEQYF.

In DNA form, the CDR3 reads TGCGCCAGCAGCTTGAGGGCAAGCACTGAAGCTTTCTTT. Protein product: CASSLRASTEAFF. The chain uses TRBV5-1 and TRBJ1-1; D uncertain. The CDR3 is 13 residues long. The germline V and J ends were trimmed by 1 base and 4 bases, with 8 bases remaining between them. Germline CDR1 is SGHRS and CDR2 is YFSETQ.

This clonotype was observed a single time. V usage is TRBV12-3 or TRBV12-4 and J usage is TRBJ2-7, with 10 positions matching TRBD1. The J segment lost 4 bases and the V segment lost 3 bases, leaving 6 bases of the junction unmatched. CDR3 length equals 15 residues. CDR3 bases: TGTGCCAGCAGTTTGAAGGGACAGGGGACATACGAGCAGTACTTC. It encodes CASSLKGQGTYEQYF.

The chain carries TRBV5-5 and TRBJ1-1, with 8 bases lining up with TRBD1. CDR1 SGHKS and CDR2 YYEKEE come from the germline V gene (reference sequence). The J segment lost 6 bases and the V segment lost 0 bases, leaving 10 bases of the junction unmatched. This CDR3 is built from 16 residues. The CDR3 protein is CASSLVLGQGISEAFF. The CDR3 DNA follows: TGTGCCAGCAGCTTGGTCCTAGGACAGGGAATTTCTGAAGCTTTCTTT.